This T cell receptor beta chain is from a study of shared T cell receptors in the human thymus. TCRdb keeps only in-frame clones here, not all; method: immunoSEQ multiplex PCR. The sample holds approximately 760,000 clones, 70% to 90% seen once. The ends were cut back, 5 bases at V and 11 bases at J, with 13 bases in the middle. The CDR3 length is 12 residues. Germline values: CDR1 SGHTA, CDR2 FQGNSA. This sample also appeared in a second study, on human thymus T cells. That paper states: Immunologically healthy infants in Finland undergoing congenital heart defect surgery were the donors. The thymus tissue came from resections taken during corrective heart surgery. Thymic and blood repertoires seemed to show skewed V and J gene use.

The sequence derives from a girl under three years old with a congenital heart defect. Source material: thymocytes. The genes are TRBV7-2 and TRBJ1-5; D ambiguous. CDR3 DNA: TGTGCCAGCAGCCGAGGCCCCGGATCCCAGCATTTT. This translates into CASSRGPGSQHF.